A selection of T cell receptor beta chains follows, all from one sample in a study of T cell changes during pregnancy in multiple sclerosis. Clones were sequenced by immunoSEQ multiplex PCR, and TCRdb holds only the in-frame ones, with some missing. This sample has roughly 37,000 clones, with roughly 91% found just once. This specimen consisted of CD4+ T cells from peripheral blood mononuclear cells, obtained in the second trimester of pregnancy. These receptors originate from a female donor in good health, enrolled as a control in a pregnancy study. Both conserved end residues are part of each CDR3. A D gene is named only where the DNA matches it firmly. The size field is filled for only some rows; it gives once, few, many or a size class.

j_call clone_size v_call d_call cdr3_aa cdr3_nt
TRBJ1-5 . TRBV27 . CATAARRGQPQHF TGTGCCACCGCCGCGAGGCGAGGTCAGCCCCAGCATTTT
TRBJ2-3 few TRBV10-3 TRBD2 CAISKGLAKDTQYF TGTGCCATCAGTAAGGGACTAGCGAAAGATACGCAGTATTTT
TRBJ1-6 once TRBV19 . CASTYTGNSPLHF TGTGCCTCGACTTATACTGGGAATTCACCCCTCCACTTT
TRBJ2-3 . TRBV5-6 TRBD2 CASSSFWTSGGTDTQYF TGTGCCAGCAGCTCTTTCTGGACTAGCGGGGGGACAGATACGCAGTATTTT
TRBJ1-1 once TRBV18 TRBD1 CASSPPHTGTVPTEAFF TGTGCCAGCTCACCACCACATACCGGGACAGTCCCCACTGAAGCTTTCTTT
TRBJ2-1 . TRBV11-3 TRBD2 CASSSTSGSAREQFF TGTGCCAGCAGCTCGACTAGCGGGAGTGCCCGCGAGCAGTTCTTC
TRBJ1-1 . TRBV6-1 . CASSDRVATEAFF TGTGCCAGCAGTGACAGGGTGGCCACTGAAGCTTTCTTT
TRBJ2-3 . TRBV27 . CASSPTGVTQYF TGTGCCAGCAGTCCCACCGGGGTTACGCAGTATTTT
TRBJ2-5 . TRBV12-5 . CASGIRQDF TGTGCTAGTGGTATACGACAGGACTTC
TRBJ2-7 . TRBV7-9 TRBD2 CASSPPGAGGSYEQYF TGTGCCAGCAGCCCACCGGGAGCGGGAGGCTCCTACGAGCAGTACTTC
TRBJ1-1 . TRBV6-5 . CASSNIGGEAFF TGTGCCAGCAGCAACATAGGCGGTGAAGCTTTCTTT
TRBJ2-7 . TRBV5-1 . CASSLTATYEQYF TGCGCCAGCAGCTTGACTGCAACCTACGAGCAGTACTTC
TRBJ2-3 . TRBV11-3 TRBD2 CASSLGGGGYTDTQYF TGTGCCAGCAGCTTAGGGGGCGGGGGGTACACAGATACGCAGTATTTT
TRBJ1-5 . TRBV5-5 . CASSLYNQPQHF TGTGCCAGCAGCTTGTATAATCAGCCCCAGCATTTT
TRBJ2-4 once TRBV9 . CASSARSSVAKNIQYF TGTGCCAGCAGCGCCAGATCATCAGTAGCCAAAAACATTCAGTACTTC
TRBJ2-7 once TRBV5-6 TRBD2 CASSPGLQRGGSYEQYF TGTGCCAGCAGCCCAGGACTACAGCGGGGGGGTTCCTACGAGCAGTACTTC